What follows are 25 T cell receptor beta chains derived from one specimen sequenced in a study of graft-versus-host responses after intestinal transplantation. Lymphocytes (intraepithelial and lamina propria) were released by processing the graft tissue. Clones were read by immunoSEQ multiplex PCR, and TCRdb kept only the in-frame ones, dropping some. This sample has some 15,000 clones; approximately 80% occur once, and the top ten carry roughly 20%. Sequences were derived from ileum tissue, sampled about 14 weeks after intestinal transplant. These receptors originate from a human patient who received an intestinal transplant, so some T cells may come from the graft donor.

The sample holds a few counts of this clone. This chain connects TRBV6-8 to TRBJ2-5; 12 bases map to TRBD2. This CDR3 spans 14 amino acids. Trimming cost V 6 bases and J 4 bases; bases outside gene matches: 3. The V gene's germline CDR1 is MNHGY and CDR2 SAAAGT. The CDR3 is CASRAGLAGETQYF. The CDR3 coding sequence is TGTGCCAGCAGGGCGGGACTAGCGGGAGAGACCCAGTACTTC.

CDR3 protein: CASSSLLYGDSNTGELFF. In DNA, the CDR3 is TGTGCCAGCAGTTCCCTACTCTACGGGGACTCGAACACCGGGGAGCTGTTTTTT. The chain couples TRBV28 to TRBJ2-2, with D tentatively TRBD2 (6 bases). Germline V gene lookup returns CDR1 MDHEN and CDR2 SYDVKM. This CDR3 is 18 amino acids long. V lost 4 bases and J 0 bases, leaving 18 bases between the germline ends.

V and J are TRBV9 and TRBJ2-1; D is undetermined. Between the trimmed V and J ends, which lost 4 bases and 10 bases, there was a span of 18 bases. CDR3 size: 14 residues. CDR1 is SGDLS and CDR2 is YYNGEE in the germline V gene. The CDR3 DNA reads as TGTGCCAGCAGCCCCCGGGTAGCTCCCCCAGAGCAGTTCTTC. It codes for CASSPRVAPPEQFF. Full variable domain (remainder filled in from reference TRBV9 and TRBJ2-1): DSGVTQTPKHLITATGQRVTLRCSPRSGDLSVYWYQQSLDQGLQFLIQYYNGEERAKGNILERFSAQQFPDLHSELNLSSLELGDSALYFCASSPRVAPPEQFFGPGTRLTVL.

This chain connects TRBV6-8 to TRBJ2-7; 9 bases agree with TRBD2. CDR1 MNHGY and CDR2 SAAAGT come from the germline V gene. After removal of 6 bases from V and 8 bases from J, the junction contained 5 bases not matched to a gene. CDR3 length: 12 residues. CDR3 nucleotide sequence: TGTGCCAGCAGGGGACTAGCTGAGAAGCAGTACTTC. Residues: CASRGLAEKQYF.

This clone was seen only a few times. The chain recombines TRBV11-2 with TRBJ2-7; a weak D match, TRBD1 (6 bases). Germline CDR1 is SGHAT and CDR2 is FQNNGV. Between the trimmed V and J ends, which lost 5 bases and 0 bases, there was a span of 20 bases. The CDR3 loop spans 17 amino acids. The CDR3 region has the DNA TGTGCCAGCAGCCAAAACGGATTCCGGGACACCTCCTACGAGCAGTACTTC. It specifies CASSQNGFRDTSYEQYF.

This clone has just a few counts. The chain recombines TRBV16 with TRBJ1-2, with unresolved D. Germline V lookup: CDR1 KGHSY, CDR2 FQNENV. This CDR3 contains 12 residues. V gave up 7 bases and J gave up 6 bases, with 12 bases separating them. The CDR3 region has the DNA TGTGCCAGCACCCCGAGTCCGAATGGCTACACCTTC. Protein: CASTPSPNGYTF.

The CDR3 protein is CASSLGSRGGNTIYF. The DNA of the CDR3 is TGTGCCAGCAGCTTAGGTTCACGAGGCGGAAACACCATATATTTT. The rearrangement uses TRBV7-2 and TRBJ1-3; D gene unclear. The V end was cut by 1 base, the J end by 4 bases, with 11 bases between. The CDR3 loop spans 15 amino acids. The germline gives CDR1 SGHTA, CDR2 FQGNSA.

The chain uses TRBV19 and TRBJ2-5; maybe TRBD2 (5 bases). V lost 3 bases and J lost 5, with 13 bases in between. This CDR3 has 14 residues. Per germline, CDR1 LNHDA and CDR2 SQIVND (reference sequence). The CDR3 DNA reads as TGTGCCAGTAGTATCCTGTGGGAGCAGGAGACCCAGTACTTC. Its translation is CASSILWEQETQYF. Filled out from reference TRBV19 and TRBJ2-5, the complete variable domain reads DGGITQSPKYLFRKEGQNVTLSCEQNLNHDAMYWYRQDPGQGLRLIYYSQIVNDFQKGDIAEGYSVSREKKESFPLTVTSAQKNPTAFYLCASSILWEQETQYFGPGTRLLVL.

With respect to this clone: An end of the junction does not agree with germline; a read error may underlie this. The chain uses TRBV27 and TRBJ2-3, with a possible D match to TRBD2 (7 bases). Germline V gene lookup returns CDR1 MNHEY and CDR2 SMNVEV (reference sequence). The CDR3 spans 14 residues. The DNA for the CDR3 is TGTGTCAGCAGTTGGGGGGGCGGCACAGATACGCAGTATTTT. Translation: CVSSWGGGTDTQYF.

The genes are TRBV7-2 and TRBJ1-3; the D gene is possibly TRBD1 (6 bases). The V end was cut by 4 bases, the J end by 4 bases, with 14 bases between. The CDR3 is 15 residues long. CDR1 and CDR2 (germline): SGHTA, FQGNSA. CDR3 sequence reads: CASSSAAGHGNTIYF. The CDR3 DNA sequence: TGTGCCAGCAGCTCAGCCGCGGGACACGGAAACACCATATATTTT.

This clone was recorded once. The chain recombines TRBV20-1 with TRBJ1-2, with D hard to call. The ends were cut back, 6 bases at V and 5 bases at J, with 4 bases in the middle. The CDR3 extends over 9 amino acids. Germline CDR1 reads DFQATT; CDR2 reads SNEGSKA (reference sequence). The CDR3: CSAGYGYTF. In DNA, the CDR3 is TGCAGTGCAGGGTATGGCTACACCTTC.

V usage is TRBV6-4 and J usage is TRBJ2-2; no definite D call. In germline, CDR1 is MRHNA, CDR2 SNTAGT. CDR3 length: 13 amino acids. Trimming removed 0 bases from V and 3 bases from J, with 2 bases in between. The DNA of the CDR3 is TGTGCCAGCAGTGACTCGGACACCGGGGAGCTGTTTTTT. It specifies CASSDSDTGELFF.

The rearrangement uses TRBV7-4 and TRBJ1-1; weak D call: TRBD1 (5 bases). The CDR3 is 18 residues long. Germline V CDR1 and CDR2: SGHVT, SQSDAQ. V gave up 5 bases and J gave up 0 bases, with 22 bases separating them. CDR3 loop: CASSHLYQGGRMNTEAFF. The CDR3 bases are TGTGCCAGCAGCCATCTTTACCAGGGAGGGCGGATGAACACTGAAGCTTTCTTT.

The chain employs TRBV19 and TRBJ2-2; 8 nucleotides align to TRBD2. The CDR3 has 18 amino acids. Germline V gene sequence: CDR1 LNHDA, CDR2 SQIVND (reference sequence). V dropped 4 bases and J dropped 0; count of bases not matched to a gene: 10. The CDR3 DNA reads as TGTGCCAGTAGTACTCAAATTGTGGGACTAGCGAACACCGGGGAGCTGTTTTTT. Amino acids: CASSTQIVGLANTGELFF.

The rearrangement joins TRBV6-1 to TRBJ2-1; D is unclear. Germline CDR1 and CDR2: MNHNS and SASEGT. Trimming left V 3 bases short and J 4 bases short, with 4 bases between. This CDR3 is built from 12 residues. CDR3 bases: TGTGCCAGCAGTGACTTTTACAATGAGCAGTTCTTC. It specifies CASSDFYNEQFF.

V usage is TRBV11-2 and J usage is TRBJ2-1; 9 bases map to TRBD2. Looked up from germline, CDR1 is SGHAT and CDR2 is FQNNGV. The V segment lost 4 bases and the J segment 5 bases; nucleotides outside the gene matches: 15. CDR3 size: 18 residues. The CDR3 region is CASSSNPPRLAGHNEQFF. The CDR3 bases are TGTGCCAGCAGCTCAAATCCTCCACGGCTAGCGGGACACAATGAGCAGTTCTTC.

About this clone itself: Other DNA sequences in this specimen translate into the identical CDR3. DNA for the CDR3: TGTGCCAGCAGCCTACCTGGGGGGGACACTGAAGCTTTCTTT. It encodes CASSLPGGDTEAFF. This chain uses TRBV7-8 with TRBJ1-1; D is perhaps TRBD1 (5 bases). The CDR3 runs 14 residues. The V gene lost 5 bases and the J gene lost 3 bases, with 13 bases spanning the gap. Per germline, CDR1 SGHVS and CDR2 FQNEAQ.

The J gene is TRBJ1-1, the V gene TRBV7-6; D ambiguous. The V gene's germline CDR1 is SGHVS and CDR2 FNYEAQ. The V gene lost 5 bases and the J gene lost 2 bases, with 15 bases spanning the gap. This CDR3 contains 15 residues. The CDR3 nucleotides read TGTGCCAGCAGCCCCTCCCCCGGGCGAAACACTGAAGCTTTCTTT. Translating it yields CASSPSPGRNTEAFF.

The sample holds one count of this clone. The chain joins TRBV7-3 to TRBJ2-2; no firm D call. The germline V gene has CDR1 SGHTA and CDR2 FQGTGA. The CDR3 is made up of 16 amino acids. Trimming took 5 bases from V and 1 from J, leaving 14 bases between them. CDR3 amino acids: CASSPHDWENTGELFF. The CDR3 bases are TGTGCCAGCAGCCCCCATGACTGGGAGAACACCGGGGAGCTGTTTTTT.

This clone was counted between two and nine times. The chain carries TRBV18 and TRBJ2-1, with TRBD1 identical over 9 bases. This CDR3 region has 18 residues. From germline, CDR1 is KGHSH and CDR2 LQKENI. The J segment lost 9 bases and the V segment lost 1 base, leaving 16 bases of the junction unmatched. CDR3 coding DNA: TGTGCCAGCTCACCACTTCTGGGGACAGGGATCCCTGTGGGTGAGCAGTTCTTC. Translated, it gives CASSPLLGTGIPVGEQFF.

Regarding this clone: Germline is not matched at one junction end, which may reflect a read error. The V and J genes are TRBV7-6 and TRBJ1-1; no definite D call. In germline, CDR1 is SGHVS, CDR2 FNYEAQ. This CDR3 is 14 amino acids long. CDR3 nucleotides: TGTGCCGGCAGCCCGAGGATGAACCCCACTGAAGCTTTCTTT. It codes for CAGSPRMNPTEAFF. The whole variable domain, filled in from reference TRBV7-6 and TRBJ1-1, reads GAGVSQSPRYKVTKRGQDVALRCDPISGHVSLYWYRQALGQGPEFLTYFNYEAQQDKSGLPNDRFSAERPEGSISTLTIQRTEQRDSAMYRCAGSPRMNPTEAFFGQGTRLTVV.

Written as DNA, the CDR3 is TGTGCCAGTACCCCCCGAGGGCGAGTCTTTAATCAGCCCCAGCATTTT. This codes for CASTPRGRVFNQPQHF. The genes are TRBV19 and TRBJ1-5; no reliable D call. CDR1 is LNHDA, CDR2 SQIVND, per germline (reference sequence). V was trimmed by 7 bases and J by 4 bases, leaving 20 bases between them. The length of the CDR3 is 16 residues.

The CDR3 nucleotides read TGCGCCAGCAGCCAAGATTGCGGGGGACGGATCTCTGGAAACACCATATATTTT. This sequence encodes CASSQDCGGRISGNTIYF. This chain uses TRBV4-3 with TRBJ1-3, with D possibly matching TRBD1 (5 bases). This CDR3 is 18 amino acids long. Looked up from germline, CDR1 is LGHNA and CDR2 is YSLEER. V dropped 0 bases and J dropped 0 bases, with 15 bases sitting between them.

The chain combines TRBV19 with TRBJ2-1; 9 bases are a match to TRBD1. V lost 8 bases, J lost 8 bases, and 16 bases stayed unmatched. The V gene's germline CDR1 is LNHDA and CDR2 SQIVND (reference sequence). The CDR3 runs to 16 residues. The CDR3 sequence: CASVHGGQGVCHEQFF. Here the CDR3 DNA reads TGTGCCAGTGTCCATGGGGGACAGGGTGTTTGTCATGAGCAGTTCTTC.

The genes are TRBV7-2 and TRBJ2-7, with unresolved D. Germline loops: CDR1 SGHTA, CDR2 FQGNSA. The V end was cut by 2 bases, the J end by 4 bases, with 15 bases between. The CDR3 runs 15 residues. The CDR3 sequence: CASSLSRVIFYEQYF. The CDR3 DNA is TGTGCCAGCAGCTTATCTCGAGTAATTTTTTACGAGCAGTACTTC.